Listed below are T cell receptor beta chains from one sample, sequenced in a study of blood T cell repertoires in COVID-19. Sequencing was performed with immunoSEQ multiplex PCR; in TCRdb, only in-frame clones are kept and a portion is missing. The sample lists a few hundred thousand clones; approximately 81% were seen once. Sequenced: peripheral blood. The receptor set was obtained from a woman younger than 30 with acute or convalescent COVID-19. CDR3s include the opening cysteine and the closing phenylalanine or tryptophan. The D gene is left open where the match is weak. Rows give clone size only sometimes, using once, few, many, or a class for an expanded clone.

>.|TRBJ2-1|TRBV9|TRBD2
CASSPRWTSGSHNEQFF
TGTGCCAGCAGCCCCCGCTGGACTAGCGGGAGTCACAATGAGCAGTTCTTC
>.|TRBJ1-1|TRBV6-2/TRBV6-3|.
CASSYNRRGTEAFF
TGTGCCAGCAGTTACAATAGACGAGGCACTGAAGCTTTCTTT
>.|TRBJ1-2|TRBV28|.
CASSLFPTSGGYTF
TGTGCCAGCAGTTTATTCCCCACATCGGGTGGCTACACCTTC
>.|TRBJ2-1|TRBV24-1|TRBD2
CATSDSGTSTRVGEQFF
TGTGCCACCAGTGATTCAGGGACTAGCACGAGGGTAGGTGAGCAGTTCTTC
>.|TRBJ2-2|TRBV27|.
CASAVASGELFF
TGTGCCAGCGCCGTAGCGTCCGGGGAGCTGTTTTTT
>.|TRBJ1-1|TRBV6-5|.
CASSWSGGAMNTEAFF
TGTGCCAGCAGTTGGTCGGGGGGGGCCATGAACACTGAAGCTTTCTTT
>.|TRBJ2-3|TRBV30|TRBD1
CAWNAKQGVTDTQYF
TGTGCCTGGAACGCAAAGCAGGGGGTCACAGATACGCAGTATTTT
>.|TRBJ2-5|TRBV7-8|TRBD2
CASSLDSAGGQETQYF
TGTGCCAGCAGCTTAGATTCAGCGGGAGGTCAAGAGACCCAGTACTTC
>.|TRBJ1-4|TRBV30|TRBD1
CAWDDKQGAAEKLFF
TGTGCCTGGGACGATAAACAGGGGGCGGCTGAAAAACTGTTTTTT
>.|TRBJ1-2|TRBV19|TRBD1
CASSIGPSDRAGYTF
TGTGCCAGTAGTATAGGACCCTCCGACAGGGCTGGCTACACCTTC
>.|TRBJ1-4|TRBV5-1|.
CASSLTGNEKLFF
TGCGCCAGCAGCTTGACAGGAAATGAAAAACTGTTTTTT
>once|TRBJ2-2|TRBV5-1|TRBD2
CASRRDYDTGELFF
TGCGCCAGCAGACGGGACTACGACACCGGGGAGCTGTTTTTT
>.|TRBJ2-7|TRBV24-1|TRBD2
CATSDLPGTSVRYEQYF
TGTGCCACCAGTGATTTGCCCGGGACTAGCGTTCGGTACGAGCAGTACTTC
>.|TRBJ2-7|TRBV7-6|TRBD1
CASSPDRGQAYEQYF
TGTGCCAGCAGCCCAGATAGGGGACAGGCCTACGAGCAGTACTTC
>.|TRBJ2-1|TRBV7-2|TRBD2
CASSLALGLAGEVLVSYNEQFF
TGTGCCAGCAGCTTAGCACTCGGACTAGCGGGAGAGGTTTTAGTATCCTACAATGAGCAGTTCTTC
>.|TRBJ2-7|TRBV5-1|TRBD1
CASSLNRGAYEQYF
TGCGCCAGCAGCTTGAACAGGGGGGCCTACGAGCAGTACTTC
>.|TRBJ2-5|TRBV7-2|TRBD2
CASSPRTSGSLGETQYF
TGTGCCAGCAGCCCGAGGACTAGCGGGAGCCTTGGAGAGACCCAGTACTTC
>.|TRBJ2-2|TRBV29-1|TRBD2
CSVEDRLAGGPGELFF
TGCAGCGTTGAAGATCGTCTAGCGGGAGGGCCCGGGGAGCTGTTTTTT